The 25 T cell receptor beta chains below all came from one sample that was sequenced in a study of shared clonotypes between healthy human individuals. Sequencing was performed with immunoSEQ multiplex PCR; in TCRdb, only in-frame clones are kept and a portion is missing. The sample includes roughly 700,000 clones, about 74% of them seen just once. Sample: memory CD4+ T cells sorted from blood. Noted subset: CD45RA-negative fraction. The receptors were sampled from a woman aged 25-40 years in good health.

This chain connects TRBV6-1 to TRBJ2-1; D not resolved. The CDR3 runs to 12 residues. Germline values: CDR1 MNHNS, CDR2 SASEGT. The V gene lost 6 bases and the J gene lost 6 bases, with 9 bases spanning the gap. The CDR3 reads CASRAGFNEQFF. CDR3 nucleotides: TGTGCCAGCAGGGCCGGCTTCAATGAGCAGTTCTTC.

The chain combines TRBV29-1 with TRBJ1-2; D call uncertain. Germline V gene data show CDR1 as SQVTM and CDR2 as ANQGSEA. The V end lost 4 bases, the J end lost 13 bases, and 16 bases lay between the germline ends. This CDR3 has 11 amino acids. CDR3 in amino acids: CSVARGGEATF. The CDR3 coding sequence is TGCAGCGTTGCACGTGGTGGGGAAGCCACCTTC.

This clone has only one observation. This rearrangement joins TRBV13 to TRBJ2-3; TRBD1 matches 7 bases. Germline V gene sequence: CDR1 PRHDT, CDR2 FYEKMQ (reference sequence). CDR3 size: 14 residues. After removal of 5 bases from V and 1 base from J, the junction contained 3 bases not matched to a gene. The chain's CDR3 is CASSVDRGTDTQYF. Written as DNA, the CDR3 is TGTGCCAGCAGCGTCGACAGGGGCACAGATACGCAGTATTTT.

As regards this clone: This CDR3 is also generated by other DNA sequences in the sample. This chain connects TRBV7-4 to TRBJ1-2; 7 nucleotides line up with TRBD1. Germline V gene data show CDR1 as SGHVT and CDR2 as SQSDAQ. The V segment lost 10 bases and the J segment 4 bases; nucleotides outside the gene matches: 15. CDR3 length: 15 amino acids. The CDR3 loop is CANPTGTVVTYGYTF. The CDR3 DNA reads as TGTGCCAACCCGACAGGGACGGTGGTTACCTATGGCTACACCTTC.

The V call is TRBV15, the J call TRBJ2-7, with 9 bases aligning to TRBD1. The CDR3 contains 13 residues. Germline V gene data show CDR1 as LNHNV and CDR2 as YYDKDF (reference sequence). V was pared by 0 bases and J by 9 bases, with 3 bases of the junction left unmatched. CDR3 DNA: TGTGCCACCAGCAGAGATGAGGACAGGGGGCAGTACTTC. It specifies CATSRDEDRGQYF.

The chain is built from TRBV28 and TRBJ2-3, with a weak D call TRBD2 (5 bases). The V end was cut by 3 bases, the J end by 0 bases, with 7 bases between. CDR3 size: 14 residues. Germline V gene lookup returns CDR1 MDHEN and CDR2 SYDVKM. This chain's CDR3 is CASSLTKSTDTQYF. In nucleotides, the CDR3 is TGTGCCAGCAGTTTGACTAAAAGCACAGATACGCAGTATTTT.

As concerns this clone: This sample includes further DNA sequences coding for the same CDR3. The CDR3 loop is CASSSGLQETQYF. CDR3 bases: TGTGCCAGCAGCTCTGGCTTACAAGAGACCCAGTACTTC. The V gene is TRBV7-2, the J gene TRBJ2-5; D is unclear. Germline V gene lookup returns CDR1 SGHTA and CDR2 FQGNSA. V shed 4 bases and J shed 2 bases, with 8 bases lying between them. This CDR3 is 13 amino acids long.

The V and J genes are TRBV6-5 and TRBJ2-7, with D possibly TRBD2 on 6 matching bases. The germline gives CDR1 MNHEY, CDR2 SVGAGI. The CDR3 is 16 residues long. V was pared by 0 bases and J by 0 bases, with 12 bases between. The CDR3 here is CASSYSAIAVSYEQYF. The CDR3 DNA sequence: TGTGCCAGCAGTTACTCCGCTATAGCGGTCTCCTACGAGCAGTACTTC.

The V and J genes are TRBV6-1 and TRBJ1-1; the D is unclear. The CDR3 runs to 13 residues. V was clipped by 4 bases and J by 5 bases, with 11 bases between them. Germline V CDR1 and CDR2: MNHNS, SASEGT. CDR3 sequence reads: CASSAHSLTEAFF. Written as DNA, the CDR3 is TGTGCCAGCAGTGCCCACAGCCTAACTGAAGCTTTCTTT.

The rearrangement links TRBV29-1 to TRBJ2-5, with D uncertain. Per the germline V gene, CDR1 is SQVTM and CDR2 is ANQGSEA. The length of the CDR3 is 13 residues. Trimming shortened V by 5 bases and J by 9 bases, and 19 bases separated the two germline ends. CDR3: CSVSFDGPGAQYF. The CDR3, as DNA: TGCAGCGTTAGCTTCGATGGGCCCGGCGCCCAGTACTTC.

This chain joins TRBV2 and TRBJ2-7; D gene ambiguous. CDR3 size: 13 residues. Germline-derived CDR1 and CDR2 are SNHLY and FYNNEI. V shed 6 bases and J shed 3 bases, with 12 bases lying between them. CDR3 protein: CASRQGSYYEQYF. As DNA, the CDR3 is TGTGCCAGCAGGCAAGGGTCTTACTACGAGCAGTACTTC.

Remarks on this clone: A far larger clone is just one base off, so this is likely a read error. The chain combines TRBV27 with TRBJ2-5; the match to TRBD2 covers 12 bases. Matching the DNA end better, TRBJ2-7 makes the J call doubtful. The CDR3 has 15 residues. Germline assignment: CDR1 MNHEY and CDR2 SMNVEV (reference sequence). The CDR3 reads CASSFRTSGTYEQYF. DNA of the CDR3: TGTGCCAGCAGTTTCCGGACTAGCGGGACCTACGAGCAGTACTTC.

CDR3 in amino acids: CASTPGTSAYNEQFF. The CDR3 nucleotides read TGTGCCAGCACTCCGGGGACTAGCGCATACAATGAGCAGTTCTTC. The V gene is TRBV9, the J gene TRBJ2-1, with TRBD2 identical over 10 bases. V trimming: 6 bases; J trimming: 4 bases; junction bases outside the gene matches: 7. Germline values: CDR1 SGDLS, CDR2 YYNGEE. This CDR3 has 15 amino acids.

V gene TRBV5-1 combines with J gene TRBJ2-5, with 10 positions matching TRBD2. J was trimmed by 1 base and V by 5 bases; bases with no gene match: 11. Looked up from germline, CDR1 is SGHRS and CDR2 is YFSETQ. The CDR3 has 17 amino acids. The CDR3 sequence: CASRTGVTSGPQETQYF. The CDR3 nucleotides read TGCGCCAGCAGGACAGGGGTGACTAGCGGGCCCCAAGAGACCCAGTACTTC.

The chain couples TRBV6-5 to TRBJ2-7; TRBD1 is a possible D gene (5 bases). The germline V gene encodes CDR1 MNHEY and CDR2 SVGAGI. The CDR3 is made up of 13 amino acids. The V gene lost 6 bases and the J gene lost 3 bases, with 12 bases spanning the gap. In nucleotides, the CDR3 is TGTGCCAGCAGCACGACAGTGGACTACGAGCAGTACTTC. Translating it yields CASSTTVDYEQYF.

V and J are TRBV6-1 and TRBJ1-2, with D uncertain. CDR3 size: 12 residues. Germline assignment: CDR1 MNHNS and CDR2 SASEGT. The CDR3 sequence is CAAWTGNYGYTF. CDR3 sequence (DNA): TGTGCTGCCTGGACCGGGAACTATGGCTACACCTTC.

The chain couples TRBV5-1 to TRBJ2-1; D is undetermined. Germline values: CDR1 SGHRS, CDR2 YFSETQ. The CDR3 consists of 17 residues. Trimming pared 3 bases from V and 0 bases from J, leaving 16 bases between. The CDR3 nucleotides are TGCGCCAGCAGCTACAAGACGTTCAGAAGCTCCTACAATGAGCAGTTCTTC. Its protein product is CASSYKTFRSSYNEQFF.

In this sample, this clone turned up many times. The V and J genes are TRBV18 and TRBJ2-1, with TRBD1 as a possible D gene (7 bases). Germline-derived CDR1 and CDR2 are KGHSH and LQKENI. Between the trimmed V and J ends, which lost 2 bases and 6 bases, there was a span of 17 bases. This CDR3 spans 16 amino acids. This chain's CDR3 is CASSPVTPGGGNEQFF. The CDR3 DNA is TGTGCCAGCTCACCAGTTACCCCAGGGGGAGGCAATGAGCAGTTCTTC.

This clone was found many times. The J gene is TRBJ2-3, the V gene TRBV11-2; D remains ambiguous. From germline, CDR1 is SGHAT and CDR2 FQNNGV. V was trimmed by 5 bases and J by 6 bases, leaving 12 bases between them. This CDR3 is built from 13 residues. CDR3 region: CASSPPQSDTQYF. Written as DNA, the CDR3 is TGTGCCAGCAGCCCACCACAGTCCGATACGCAGTATTTT.

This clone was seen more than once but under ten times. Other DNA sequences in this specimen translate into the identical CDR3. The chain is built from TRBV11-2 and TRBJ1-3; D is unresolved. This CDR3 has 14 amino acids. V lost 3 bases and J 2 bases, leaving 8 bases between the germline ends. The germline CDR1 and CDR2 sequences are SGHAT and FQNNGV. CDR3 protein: CASSLGTAGNTIYF. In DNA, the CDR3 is TGTGCCAGCAGCTTGGGTACAGCTGGAAACACCATATATTTT.

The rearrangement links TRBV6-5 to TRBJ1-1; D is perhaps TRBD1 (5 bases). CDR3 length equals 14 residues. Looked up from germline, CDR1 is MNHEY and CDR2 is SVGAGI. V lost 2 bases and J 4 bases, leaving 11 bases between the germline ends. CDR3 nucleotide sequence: TGTGCCAGCAGTTACAGTGGGGGTTCCACTGAAGCTTTCTTT. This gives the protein CASSYSGGSTEAFF.

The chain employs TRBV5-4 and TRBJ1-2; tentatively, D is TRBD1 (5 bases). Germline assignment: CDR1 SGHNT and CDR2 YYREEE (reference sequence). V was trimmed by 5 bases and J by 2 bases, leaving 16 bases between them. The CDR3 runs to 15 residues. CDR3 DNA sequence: TGTGCCAGCAGTTTCTGGGGCGCGGGCAACTATGGCTACACCTTC. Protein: CASSFWGAGNYGYTF.

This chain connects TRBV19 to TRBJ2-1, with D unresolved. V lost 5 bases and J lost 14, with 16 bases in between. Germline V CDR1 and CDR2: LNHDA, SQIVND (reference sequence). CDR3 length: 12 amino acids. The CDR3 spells CASSPPSGRKFF. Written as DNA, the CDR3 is TGTGCCAGTAGTCCCCCTTCTGGGCGAAAGTTCTTC.

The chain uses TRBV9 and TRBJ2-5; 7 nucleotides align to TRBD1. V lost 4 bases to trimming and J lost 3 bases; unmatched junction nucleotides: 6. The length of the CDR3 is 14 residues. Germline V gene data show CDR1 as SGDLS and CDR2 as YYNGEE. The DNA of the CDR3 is TGTGCCAGCAGCACCGGACAGGACAAAGAGACCCAGTACTTC. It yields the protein CASSTGQDKETQYF.

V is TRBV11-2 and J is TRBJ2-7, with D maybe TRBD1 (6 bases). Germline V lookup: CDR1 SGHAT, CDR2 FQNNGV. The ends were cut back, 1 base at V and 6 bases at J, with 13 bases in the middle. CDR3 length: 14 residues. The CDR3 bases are TGTGCCAGCAGCTTAGTAACAGGGTCGGGCGAGCAGTACTTC. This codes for CASSLVTGSGEQYF.